This TCR beta chain was identified during a study of Graves' ophthalmopathy and Graves' hyperthyroidism. The CDR3 spans 16 residues. Germline V gene lookup returns CDR1 MNHEY and CDR2 SMNVEV (reference sequence). Trimming took 1 base from V and 1 from J, leaving 13 bases between them. This clonotype came up many times. RNA transcripts provided the template for amplifying TCR beta CDR3 regions. The first-round RT-PCR employed HTBI primers together with the Qiagen OneStep RT-PCR kit. A multiplex PCR was then performed as the second round. MiXCR, run by TCRdb on the multiplex PCR reads, gives a single entry per CDR3 protein. The data show 680,000 or so distinct CDR3 sequences, about a fifth seen once.

This chain connects TRBV27 to TRBJ2-5; D uncertain. What was sequenced was peripheral blood. This clonotype was sampled from a woman under 30 with stable Graves' hyperthyroidism. Some clones in this sample may be carry-over from other donors' samples. In DNA, the CDR3 is TGTGCCAGCAGTTTATGGCCCGGTCTGGGCCAAGAGACCCAGTACTTC. As protein: CASSLWPGLGQETQYF.